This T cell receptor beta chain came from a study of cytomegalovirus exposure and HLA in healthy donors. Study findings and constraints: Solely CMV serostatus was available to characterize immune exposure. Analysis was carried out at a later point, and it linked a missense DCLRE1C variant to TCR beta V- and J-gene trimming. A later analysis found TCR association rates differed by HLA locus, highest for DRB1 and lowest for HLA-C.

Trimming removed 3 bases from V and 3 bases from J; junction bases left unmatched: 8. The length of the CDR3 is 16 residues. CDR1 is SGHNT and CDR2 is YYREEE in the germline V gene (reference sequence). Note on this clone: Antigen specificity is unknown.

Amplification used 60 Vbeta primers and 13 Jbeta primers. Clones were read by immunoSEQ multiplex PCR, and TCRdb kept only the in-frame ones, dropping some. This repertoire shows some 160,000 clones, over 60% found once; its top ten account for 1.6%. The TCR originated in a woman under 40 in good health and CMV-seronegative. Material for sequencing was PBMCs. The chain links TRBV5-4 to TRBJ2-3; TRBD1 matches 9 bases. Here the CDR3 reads CASSSVTGGATDTQYF. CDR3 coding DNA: TGTGCCAGCAGCTCAGTTACAGGGGGCGCGACAGATACGCAGTATTTT.